The 23 T cell receptor beta chains in this list originate from one sample, sequenced in a study of OX40 agonist ivuxolimab in advanced cancers. Here immunoSEQ multiplex PCR was the method, and the copy in TCRdb shows in-frame clones only, minus some. The table shows 81,000 or so clones, with more than 75% occurring only once. Sequencing used CD4+ or CD8+ T cells sorted from blood, obtained in a trial of the OX40 agonist ivuxolimab. Receptors originate from an adult with an advanced solid tumor such as melanoma, head and neck, liver or kidney cancer.

The J gene is TRBJ1-1, the V gene TRBV18; TRBD1 matches 9 bases. Germline V lookup: CDR1 KGHSH, CDR2 LQKENI. V lost 1 base to trimming and J lost 5 bases; unmatched junction nucleotides: 8. The CDR3 consists of 16 residues. CDR3 coding DNA: TGTGCCAGCTCACCACGGGATGGGACAGGGAGGACTGAAGCTTTCTTT. This translates into CASSPRDGTGRTEAFF. Combining the CDR3 with reference TRBV18 and TRBJ1-1 gives the whole variable domain NAGVMQNPRHLVRRRGQEARLRCSPMKGHSHVYWYRQLPEEGLKFMVYLQKENIIDESGMPKERFSAEFPKEGPSILRIQQVVRGDSAAYFCASSPRDGTGRTEAFFGQGTRLTVV.

As regards this clone: The same CDR3 arises from other DNA sequences in this sample as well. The rearrangement joins TRBV6-1 to TRBJ2-7; D gene uncertain. The CDR3 is made up of 11 amino acids. The ends were cut back, 4 bases at V and 3 bases at J, with 4 bases in the middle. CDR1 is MNHNS and CDR2 is SASEGT in the germline V gene. The CDR3 nucleotides read TGTGCCAGCAGTGTCAACTACGAGCAGTACTTC. Its protein is CASSVNYEQYF.

The chain recombines TRBV10-3 with TRBJ2-5; 11 bases match TRBD2. CDR1 is ENHRY and CDR2 is SYGVKD in the germline V gene. Unmatched junction bases numbered 4, after V lost 3 bases and J lost 1 base. This CDR3 comprises 16 residues. CDR3 coding DNA: TGTGCCATCAGTGAATCTAGCGGGGGGATCCAAGAGACCCAGTACTTC. This gives the protein CAISESSGGIQETQYF.

The genes are TRBV7-8 and TRBJ1-2, with D possibly being TRBD1 (6 bases). Germline loops: CDR1 SGHVS, CDR2 FQNEAQ. The CDR3 runs 15 residues. V dropped 4 bases and J dropped 1 base, with 13 bases sitting between them. CDR3 DNA sequence: TGTGCCAGCAGCTCAGATAAGGGGGGTAACTATGGCTACACCTTC. Amino acids: CASSSDKGGNYGYTF.

In nucleotides, the CDR3 is TGTGCCAGCAGCCCCTCCCCGGGACTAGGCTACAATGAGCAGTTCTTC. This encodes CASSPSPGLGYNEQFF. The chain has TRBV7-3 and TRBJ2-1; 8 bases map to TRBD2. The germline gives CDR1 SGHTA, CDR2 FQGTGA. The CDR3 has 16 residues. The J segment lost 3 bases and the V segment lost 5 bases, leaving 9 bases of the junction unmatched.

The chain couples TRBV21-1 to TRBJ2-1; the DNA was not used to check the table's D call, TRBD2. TRBV21-1 is listed as a pseudogene. The CDR3 runs to 15 residues. The CDR3 bases are TGTGCCAGCAGCACCCTAGCGACCTCCTACAATGAGCAGTTCTTC. It yields the protein CASSTLATSYNEQFF.

The chain has TRBV28 and TRBJ2-5, with 8 bases that match TRBD2. The CDR3 contains 14 residues. Germline-derived CDR1 and CDR2 are MDHEN and SYDVKM. Trimming cost V 4 bases and J 0 bases; bases outside gene matches: 1. The CDR3: CASSSGGDQETQYF. The DNA for the CDR3 is TGTGCCAGCAGTTCGGGGGGGGACCAAGAGACCCAGTACTTC.

The chain couples TRBV5-1 to TRBJ1-1; a possible D gene is TRBD1 (5 bases). Germline V gives CDR1 SGHRS, CDR2 YFSETQ. The CDR3 is made up of 14 amino acids. The germline V and J ends were trimmed by 1 base and 5 bases, with 12 bases remaining between them. The CDR3 is CASSLIPGSTEAFF. DNA of the CDR3: TGCGCCAGCAGCTTGATTCCAGGGTCGACTGAAGCTTTCTTT. Full variable domain (rest looked up from reference TRBV5-1 and TRBJ1-1): KAGVTQTPRYLIKTRGQQVTLSCSPISGHRSVSWYQQTPGQGLQFLFEYFSETQRNKGNFPGRFSGRQFSNSRSEMNVSTLELGDSALYLCASSLIPGSTEAFFGQGTRLTVV.

V gene TRBV7-6 combines with J gene TRBJ1-1; 8 bases are a match to TRBD1. V shed 10 bases and J 0 bases; nucleotides not matched to a gene: 10. Germline CDR1 and CDR2: SGHVS and FNYEAQ. CDR3 length: 15 residues. DNA of the CDR3: TGTGCCACCCAAAGGGGGACAGGCATGAACACTGAAGCTTTCTTT. Translation: CATQRGTGMNTEAFF.

The rearrangement uses TRBV12-5 and TRBJ1-1, with a tentative D call TRBD1 (5 bases). The CDR3 covers 13 residues. The V end was cut by 5 bases, the J end by 5 bases, with 12 bases between. CDR1 and CDR2 (germline): LGHNT, FRNRAP. The CDR3 sequence is CASGHLSGTEAFF. The CDR3 bases are TGTGCTAGTGGTCACCTCTCAGGGACTGAAGCTTTCTTT.

CDR3 residues: CASSPRSRGRSSYEQYF. DNA of the CDR3: TGTGCCAGCAGCCCCCGGAGCAGGGGTCGATCCTCCTACGAGCAGTACTTC. The chain combines TRBV13 with TRBJ2-7, with TRBD1 as a possible D gene (6 bases). Trimming stripped 5 bases from V and 0 bases from J, with 20 bases between. The CDR3 has 17 amino acids. Looked up from germline, CDR1 is PRHDT and CDR2 is FYEKMQ (reference sequence).

The chain joins TRBV6-6 to TRBJ1-2, with no clear D. V was shortened by 0 bases and J by 5 bases, with 16 bases between the two germline ends. Germline V CDR1 and CDR2: MNHNY, SVGAGI (reference sequence). The CDR3 runs 16 residues. CDR3 DNA sequence: TGTGCCAGCAGTTACTCCGTGGCGGGCAAACTTTATGGCTACACCTTC. Translation: CASSYSVAGKLYGYTF.

This chain connects TRBV4-3 to TRBJ1-2; tentatively, D is TRBD1 (6 bases). Germline CDR1 LGHNA, CDR2 YSLEER. Trimming removed 4 bases from V and 7 bases from J, with 19 bases in between. The CDR3 runs to 15 residues. The CDR3 DNA is TGCGCCAGCAGCCTCGGGGGGGCGGATTCTACTGGCTACACCTTC. As protein: CASSLGGADSTGYTF.

The chain couples TRBV14 to TRBJ2-5; D perhaps matches TRBD1 (6 bases). Germline CDR1 reads SGHDN; CDR2 reads FVKESK. V lost 5 bases, J lost 7 bases, and 23 bases lay in between. The CDR3 covers 16 residues. The CDR3 sequence is CASSGYGTFDPGTQYF. The CDR3 bases are TGTGCCAGCAGCGGCTACGGGACATTTGACCCAGGGACCCAGTACTTC.

The chain's CDR3 is CASSSVWEQYF. The CDR3 DNA reads TGTGCCAGCAGCTCAGTGTGGGAGCAGTACTTC. The chain is built from TRBV7-3 and TRBJ2-7; D remains ambiguous. V was clipped by 4 bases and J by 7 bases, with 8 bases between them. Per the germline V gene, CDR1 is SGHTA and CDR2 is FQGTGA. The CDR3 is 11 amino acids.

This chain uses TRBV10-3 with TRBJ2-7; 9 bases are a match to TRBD1. With V trimmed by 3 bases and J by 1 base, 4 bases remained unmatched. Per germline, CDR1 ENHRY and CDR2 SYGVKD. CDR3 size: 15 residues. The CDR3 DNA reads TGTGCCATCAGTGATTACGGGACAGGGTCCTACGAGCAGTACTTC. It is translated as CAISDYGTGSYEQYF.

The chain uses TRBV19 and TRBJ2-3; 9 bases agree with TRBD1. The CDR3 is made up of 13 amino acids. Trimming took 7 bases from V and 8 from J; bases not matched to a gene: 7. Germline CDR1 LNHDA, CDR2 SQIVND (reference sequence). DNA for the CDR3: TGTGCCAGTACCGAGACAGGGGGACGTACGCAGTATTTT. Its protein product is CASTETGGRTQYF.

This clone came up once. J is TRBJ2-7 and V is TRBV18; a possible D gene is TRBD1 (7 bases). The CDR3 has 13 residues. V was clipped by 3 bases and J by 3 bases, with 9 bases between them. Germline V gives CDR1 KGHSH, CDR2 LQKENI. In DNA form, the CDR3 reads TGTGCCAGCTCACCTCAGGGGGGCTACGAGCAGTACTTC. Translated: CASSPQGGYEQYF.

CDR3 amino acids: CASSYSGVLAEYKQFF. The CDR3 DNA is TGTGCCAGCAGTTACTCCGGCGTTTTAGCCGAATACAAGCAGTTCTTC. V gene TRBV6-6 combines with J gene TRBJ2-1, with D uncertain. V shed 0 bases and J shed 11 bases, with 20 bases lying between them. The CDR3 runs 16 residues. Germline values: CDR1 MNHNY, CDR2 SVGAGI (reference sequence).

This clone was seen only a few times. The V gene is TRBV28, the J gene TRBJ1-2; D is unresolved. The CDR3 spans 12 residues. V was pared by 8 bases and J by 4 bases, with 11 bases between. The germline CDR1 and CDR2 sequences are MDHEN and SYDVKM. In DNA form, the CDR3 reads TGTGCCAGCGGCCAGTCCTCCTATGGCTACACCTTC. Amino acids: CASGQSSYGYTF.

The chain recombines TRBV9 with TRBJ2-2; D remains unclear. The V gene lost 1 base and the J gene lost 1 base, with 5 bases spanning the gap. The CDR3 consists of 14 residues. CDR1 and CDR2 from the germline V gene are SGDLS and YYNGEE. The CDR3 DNA reads as TGTGCCAGCAGCGTAAAGCGGAACACCGGGGAGCTGTTTTTT. Translation gives CASSVKRNTGELFF.

The chain joins TRBV18 to TRBJ1-5, with 7 bases lining up with TRBD1. V shed 2 bases and J 0 bases; nucleotides not matched to a gene: 7. Germline loops: CDR1 KGHSH, CDR2 LQKENI. This CDR3 is built from 17 residues. The CDR3 reads CASSPGLGTASNQPQHF. The CDR3 DNA follows: TGTGCCAGCTCACCAGGACTAGGGACAGCTAGCAATCAGCCCCAGCATTTT.

The chain recombines TRBV7-9 with TRBJ2-7; 9 nucleotides match TRBD1. Trimming at V came to 5 bases and at J to 2 bases, leaving 10 bases not matched to a gene. The CDR3 spans 16 residues. The germline V gene has CDR1 SEHNR and CDR2 FQNEAQ (reference sequence). The chain's CDR3 is CASSPRMDRGTYEQYF. The CDR3 region has the DNA TGTGCCAGCAGCCCCAGAATGGACAGGGGTACCTACGAGCAGTACTTC.